This is a list of T cell receptor beta chains from one sample in a study of regulatory T cells in long-lasting Graves disease. TCRdb re-derived calls from the multiplex PCR reads in MiXCR, one entry per CDR3 protein. In the table there are about 540,000 distinct CDR3 sequences, roughly 14% of which are singletons. The sample was also linked to a second study, of T cells in Graves' hyperthyroidism and ophthalmopathy.

Specimen: peripheral blood mononuclear cells (PBMCs), collected at new diagnosis, from a patient treated with antithyroid drugs. The origin of the receptors is a man aged 25 to 40 with Graves disease. CDR3s include the opening cysteine and the closing phenylalanine or tryptophan. The D gene is left open where the match is weak. Not every row has a clone size; where given, it reads once, few, many or a size class.

d_call j_call v_call cdr3_length clone_size cdr3_nt cdr3_aa
. TRBJ2-5 TRBV13 14 many TGTGCCAGCAGCCGAGGACTGAGAGGAGAGACCCAGTACTTC CASSRGLRGETQYF
TRBD1 TRBJ2-7 TRBV5-6 15 few TGTGCCAGCAGCACACCTTGGACAGGGGGATACGAGCAGTACTTC CASSTPWTGGYEQYF
. TRBJ1-2 TRBV20-1 13 few TGCAGTGCTTCACCCCGTCCCCCCCATGGCTACACCTTC CSASPRPPHGYTF
. TRBJ2-7 TRBV29-1 12 many TGCAGCGTTCGCGGTGGGCCAAGCGAGCAGTACTTC CSVRGGPSEQYF
. TRBJ1-5 TRBV20-1 13 many TGCAGTGCTAGAGAAGACAGAGATCAGCCCCAGCATTTT CSAREDRDQPQHF
. TRBJ2-1 TRBV5-1 13 many TGCGCCAGCAGCTTGGGCGGGGTCGATGAGCAGTTCTTC CASSLGGVDEQFF
. TRBJ1-5 TRBV20-1 14 . TGCAGTGTAGGTTCCGGGGATAGCAATCAGCCCCAGCATTTT CSVGSGDSNQPQHF
TRBD2 TRBJ2-1 TRBV5-5 16 many TGTGCCAGCAGCAGTACTAGCGGGAGGGCCGGAAATGAGCAGTTCTTC CASSSTSGRAGNEQFF
TRBD1 TRBJ1-3 TRBV20-1 13 many TGCAGTGCTAGACAGGGGGCGGTTAACACCATATATTTT CSARQGAVNTIYF
. TRBJ1-3 TRBV5-1 16 . TGCGCCAGCAGCTTGGCCATAGGGAAGAGTGGAAACACCATATATTTT CASSLAIGKSGNTIYF
TRBD1 TRBJ1-1 TRBV5-6 12 few TGTGCCAGCTCACCCGGGCCAGGGGGGGCTTTCTTT CASSPGPGGAFF
. TRBJ2-3 TRBV7-9 15 many TGTGCCAGCAGCTTAGACCGAGGCAGCACAGATACGCAGTATTTT CASSLDRGSTDTQYF
. TRBJ1-1 TRBV7-6 16 many TGTGCCAGCAGCTTAGGCCCCGGTCAGGGAAACACTGAAGCTTTCTTT CASSLGPGQGNTEAFF
. TRBJ2-7 TRBV20-1 15 once TGCAGTGCTAGAGATACCCTTCGCGGGTCCTACGAGCAGTACTTC CSARDTLRGSYEQYF
. TRBJ2-2 TRBV12-3/TRBV12-4 14 many TGTGCCAGCAGTCGGGGGTTAAGCGCCGGGGAGCTGTTTTTT CASSRGLSAGELFF
. TRBJ1-1 TRBV12-3/TRBV12-4 12 many TGTGCCAGCAGTTTGGCCGGAGATCATGCTTTCTTT CASSLAGDHAFF
TRBD1 TRBJ2-6 TRBV27 17 many TGTGCCAGCAGAAGGACAGGGGAAATCTCTGGGGCCAACGTCCTGACTTTC CASRRTGEISGANVLTF
TRBD2 TRBJ2-1 TRBV12-5 15 many TGTGCTAGTGGTCCCCCAATTAGCGGGAGCCCTCAGCAGTTCTTC CASGPPISGSPQQFF
. TRBJ2-1 TRBV11-2 12 many TGTGCCAGCAGCTCCTATCTTAGCGGTAATTTCTTC CASSSYLSGNFF
. TRBJ1-5 TRBV7-2 11 many TGTGCCAGCGGCGCCCATCAGCCCCAGCATTTT CASGAHQPQHF
TRBD2 TRBJ2-7 TRBV20-1 16 many TGCAGTGCTGAATTAGTGGGACTAGCGGGGGCCTACGAGCAGTACTTC CSAELVGLAGAYEQYF
. TRBJ2-5 TRBV6-1 12 many TGTGCCAGCTCGCAGGGATCAGAGACCCAGTACTTC CASSQGSETQYF
TRBD1 TRBJ1-1 TRBV12-3/TRBV12-4 19 few TGTGCCAGCAGTTCCTCCGGGACAGGGTTTCGACTGATGAACACTGAAGCTTTCTTT CASSSSGTGFRLMNTEAFF
. TRBJ2-1 TRBV30 15 many TGTGCCTGGAGTCTTCAGCAACTCCCTTACAATGAGCAGTTCTTC CAWSLQQLPYNEQFF
. TRBJ1-3 TRBV10-1 15 . TGCGCCAGCAGTCGGCGGATGAGCTCTGGAAACACCATATATTTT CASSRRMSSGNTIYF
TRBD1 TRBJ1-2 TRBV7-3 16 few TGTGCCAGCAGCTTAGGGACAGGGGGCGCAGGCTATGGCTACACCTTC CASSLGTGGAGYGYTF
. TRBJ2-7 TRBV30 12 many TGTGCCTGGAAAGGTAGCTCCTACGAGCAGTACTTC CAWKGSSYEQYF
. TRBJ2-3 TRBV20-1 14 . TGCAGTGCTTCCCCGGGGGCAGGGGCAGATACGCAGTATTTT CSASPGAGADTQYF
. TRBJ2-1 TRBV20-1 13 medium-sized TGCAGTGCTATACTAAGCTCCTACAATGAGCAGTTCTTC CSAILSSYNEQFF